Presented here are 2 T cell receptor beta chains from one specimen sequenced in a study of graft-versus-host responses after intestinal transplantation (dated by TCRdb to about 2021). The time point label here, explained by the study, means: cells obtained before transplantation from donor or recipient. Preparation of the library involved the immunoSEQ multiplex PCR assay. TCRdb holds this immuneACCESS table with in-frame rearrangements only. Some clones are missing; in checked studies, unresolved V genes explain under half, and the rest has no known cause. The sample table shows around 25,000 clones, and about 39% are seen once. The top ten clonotypes cover about 0.7% of the sample. This specimen consisted of alloreactive CD4+ T cells from a mixed lymphocyte reaction culture, obtained before intestinal transplant. The cell subset or site label here, explained by the study, means: CFSE-low proliferating T cells sorted from roughly six-day pre-transplant mixed lymphocyte reaction (GvH or HvG direction). These receptor sequences come from a human patient who received an intestinal transplant.

The chain recombines TRBV30 with TRBJ2-1; 13 positions match TRBD2. From germline, CDR1 is GTSNPN and CDR2 SVGIG (reference sequence). This CDR3 region has 15 residues. V lost 0 bases to trimming and J lost 9 bases; unmatched junction nucleotides: 5. The CDR3 region is CAWSVTSGRWAEQFF. The DNA for the CDR3 is TGTGCCTGGAGTGTGACTAGCGGGAGGTGGGCTGAGCAGTTCTTC.

This clone was picked up a small number of times. The J gene is TRBJ1-3, the V gene TRBV5-1, with D hard to call. Per germline, CDR1 SGHRS and CDR2 YFSETQ. This CDR3 comprises 15 residues. Trimming shortened V by 4 bases and J by 0 bases, and 11 bases separated the two germline ends. The CDR3 DNA is TGCGCCAGCAGCCCCCATGCCGGCTCTGGAAACACCATATATTTT. Residues: CASSPHAGSGNTIYF. The full variable domain, rest sourced from reference TRBV5-1 and TRBJ1-3, is KAGVTQTPRYLIKTRGQQVTLSCSPISGHRSVSWYQQTPGQGLQFLFEYFSETQRNKGNFPGRFSGRQFSNSRSEMNVSTLELGDSALYLCASSPHAGSGNTIYFGEGSWLTVV.